These 23 T cell receptor beta chains were all obtained from the same sample, sequenced in a study of T cell responses to AZD1222 COVID-19 vaccine. Clones were sequenced by immunoSEQ multiplex PCR, and TCRdb holds only the in-frame ones, with some missing. Here the sample spans over 85,000 clones, roughly four fifths being singletons. The sequences come from peripheral blood, collected on day 0 of AZD1222 vaccination. Every receptor here comes from an adult in good health.

The rearrangement joins TRBV30 to TRBJ2-1; D gene uncertain. Germline CDR1 is GTSNPN and CDR2 is SVGIG (reference sequence). V gave up 2 bases and J gave up 0 bases, with 8 bases separating them. The CDR3 has 14 residues. CDR3: CAWSRVGSYNEQFF. The CDR3 region has the DNA TGTGCCTGGAGTAGGGTGGGCTCCTACAATGAGCAGTTCTTC.

This clone was seen a single time. The genes are TRBV7-2 and TRBJ2-7; D is possibly TRBD2 (6 bases). The CDR3 runs 15 residues. Germline V gene sequence: CDR1 SGHTA, CDR2 FQGNSA. V gave up 5 bases and J gave up 4 bases, with 18 bases separating them. CDR3 DNA: TGTGCCAGCAGCCGCCCCGGCGGGACCTTATACGAGCAGTACTTC. Translation gives CASSRPGGTLYEQYF.

The CDR3 loop reads CATSGSGAGSYGYTF. The CDR3 DNA follows: TGTGCCACCAGTGGGTCAGGTGCCGGGAGCTATGGCTACACCTTC. This chain uses TRBV24-1 with TRBJ1-2; D remains ambiguous. Germline V lookup: CDR1 KGHDR, CDR2 SFDVKD. V gave up 5 bases and J gave up 4 bases, with 16 bases separating them. The CDR3 loop spans 15 amino acids.

The sample holds one count of this clone. The V call is TRBV15, the J call TRBJ2-3; no clear D gene. Trimming removed 5 bases at V and 1 base at J, with 7 bases between. The CDR3 sequence is 13 residues long. Germline loops: CDR1 LNHNV, CDR2 YYDKDF (reference sequence). In DNA form, the CDR3 reads TGTGCCACCAGCCGGTATGGCACAGATACGCAGTATTTT. Protein: CATSRYGTDTQYF.

The chain employs TRBV30 and TRBJ1-2, with D unresolved. V was shortened by 4 bases and J by 7 bases, with 13 bases between the two germline ends. The CDR3 spans 12 residues. CDR1 GTSNPN and CDR2 SVGIG come from the germline V gene (reference sequence). The CDR3: CAWTGSRLGYTF. CDR3 coding DNA: TGTGCCTGGACCGGCTCCAGGCTTGGCTACACCTTC.

The chain carries TRBV5-6 and TRBJ2-7, with unresolved D. The CDR3 contains 11 residues. Per germline, CDR1 SGHDT and CDR2 YYEEEE. The ends were cut back, 0 bases at V and 6 bases at J, with 4 bases in the middle. The CDR3 DNA reads as TGTGCCAGCAGCTTGGAACGCGAGCAGTACTTC. Its translation is CASSLEREQYF.

The V call is TRBV28, the J call TRBJ2-3; 13 bases agree with TRBD2. The CDR3 totals 17 residues. The J segment lost 3 bases and the V segment lost 3 bases, leaving 6 bases of the junction unmatched. CDR1 and CDR2 from the germline V gene are MDHEN and SYDVKM. CDR3 DNA: TGTGCCAGCAGTTTTGGAACTAGCGGGGGGGGAACAGATACGCAGTATTTT. This gives the protein CASSFGTSGGGTDTQYF.

The chain has TRBV2 and TRBJ2-4; 8 bases are shared with TRBD1. Germline V lookup: CDR1 SNHLY, CDR2 FYNNEI. This CDR3 is built from 15 residues. Germline trimming cut 3 bases from V and 4 bases from J; bases unmatched to any gene: 5. CDR3 nucleotide sequence: TGTGCCAGCAGTGAGGATCAGGGGGCTAAAAACATTCAGTACTTC. Translation gives CASSEDQGAKNIQYF.

The rearrangement uses TRBV3-1 (or the pseudogene TRBV3-2) and TRBJ1-2; D not certain. Deletions cut 5 bases from V and 4 bases from J, with 23 bases between. The CDR3 consists of 17 residues. The V gene's germline CDR1 is LGHDT and CDR2 YNNKEL (reference sequence). CDR3 DNA sequence: TGTGCCAGCAGCGTAACCCGGCGCTCCGGCATTACCTATGGCTACACCTTC. Amino acid sequence: CASSVTRRSGITYGYTF.

The chain couples TRBV3-1 (or the pseudogene TRBV3-2) to TRBJ2-1; the match to TRBD2 covers 9 bases. Looked up from germline, CDR1 is LGHDT and CDR2 is YNNKEL (reference sequence). The V gene end was trimmed by 5 bases and the J gene end by 7 bases; junction bases not matched to a gene: 15. This CDR3 has 17 amino acids. This CDR3 is CASSSRGASGDLNEQFF. The CDR3, as DNA: TGTGCCAGCAGCTCCCGCGGGGCTAGCGGGGACTTGAATGAGCAGTTCTTC.

V is TRBV5-5 and J is TRBJ1-5; TRBD1 might be the D (5 bases). Trimming removed 4 bases at V and 4 bases at J, with 24 bases between. Germline CDR1 reads SGHKS; CDR2 reads YYEKEE (reference sequence). The CDR3 has 18 residues. CDR3 loop: CASSAAPGTGLANQPQHF. CDR3 nucleotides: TGTGCCAGCAGCGCCGCTCCGGGTACAGGACTAGCAAATCAGCCCCAGCATTTT.

For this clone: One end of the junction varies from germline; a read error may be responsible. The chain is built from TRBV18 and TRBJ1-1; weak D call: TRBD1 (5 bases). The germline V gene has CDR1 KGHSH and CDR2 LQKENI. The CDR3 consists of 15 residues. The DNA for the CDR3 is TGTGTCAGCTCACTTGGGGCCGGATCGAACACTGAAGCTTTCTTT. Its protein product is CVSSLGAGSNTEAFF.

This sequence joins TRBV6-1 and TRBJ2-3, with D tentatively TRBD1 (6 bases). The V gene's germline CDR1 is MNHNS and CDR2 SASEGT. This CDR3 is built from 15 residues. V was pared by 3 bases and J by 2 bases, with 12 bases between. The CDR3 here is CASSEWDTFTDTQYF. The DNA for the CDR3 is TGTGCCAGCAGTGAGTGGGACACATTCACAGATACGCAGTATTTT.

The chain links TRBV13 to TRBJ1-2, with D hard to call. This CDR3 is 14 amino acids long. V was cut by 2 bases and J by 6 bases, with 13 bases left in between. Germline CDR1 PRHDT, CDR2 FYEKMQ (reference sequence). The CDR3 spells CASSLSGRAHGYTF. The CDR3 DNA reads TGTGCCAGCAGCTTAAGCGGGAGGGCCCATGGCTACACCTTC.

Only a few counts were recorded for this clone. The V call is TRBV19, the J call TRBJ1-5; the D gene is possibly TRBD1 (6 bases). CDR3 length equals 13 residues. The ends were cut back, 11 bases at V and 4 bases at J, with 15 bases in the middle. Germline-derived CDR1 and CDR2 are LNHDA and SQIVND (reference sequence). This chain's CDR3 is CAGRGAANQPQHF. DNA of the CDR3: TGTGCCGGACGGGGGGCAGCAAATCAGCCCCAGCATTTT.

This clone has just a few counts. The chain recombines TRBV21-1 with TRBJ2-1; TRBD2, the table's D call, was not compared with the DNA. TRBV21-1 is shown as a pseudogene. CDR3 size: 17 residues. The CDR3 DNA sequence: TGTGCCAGCAGCCCAACCCGGGGACTAGGACCCTACAATGAGCAGTTCTTC. Residues: CASSPTRGLGPYNEQFF.

This chain connects TRBV4-3 to TRBJ1-2, with a weak D call TRBD1 (6 bases). V gave up 3 bases and J gave up 4 bases, with 9 bases separating them. In germline, CDR1 is LGHNA, CDR2 YSLEER. The CDR3 sequence is 13 residues long. The CDR3 bases are TGCGCCAGCAGCCACAGGGGATCCTATGGCTACACCTTC. As protein: CASSHRGSYGYTF.

The rearrangement uses TRBV18 and TRBJ2-2; D is perhaps TRBD1 or TRBD2 (7 bases each). This CDR3 has 17 amino acids. The germline CDR1 and CDR2 sequences are KGHSH and LQKENI. The V end lost 3 bases, the J end lost 3 bases, and 17 bases lay between the germline ends. The CDR3 coding sequence is TGTGCCAGCTCACCTCTCAGGGGGGGCCCGGACACCGGGGAGCTGTTTTTT. Protein product: CASSPLRGGPDTGELFF.

This clone was detected once. Here the CDR3 DNA reads TGCAGCGTTACGAGCTGGAGCAATGAGCAGTTCTTC. It codes for CSVTSWSNEQFF. This rearrangement joins TRBV29-1 to TRBJ2-1; D gene unclear. The V end lost 5 bases, the J end lost 6 bases, and 11 bases lay between the germline ends. The CDR3 is 12 amino acids. Germline V gives CDR1 SQVTM, CDR2 ANQGSEA.

Written as DNA, the CDR3 is TGCGCCAGCAGTCCCGGGACTACCGGCGACGTGGAGCAGTTCTTC. It codes for CASSPGTTGDVEQFF. The chain uses TRBV23-1 and TRBJ2-1, with 7 bases that match TRBD2. TRBV23-1 is labeled an ORF, and its function is uncertain. J lost 10 bases, V lost 4 bases, and 13 bases had no gene match. The length of the CDR3 is 15 residues.

The chain combines TRBV11-3 with TRBJ2-7, with a possible D match to TRBD1 (5 bases). Germline assignment: CDR1 SGHNT and CDR2 YENEEA. CDR3 length: 13 amino acids. Between the trimmed V and J ends, which lost 1 base and 4 bases, there was a span of 8 bases. The CDR3 reads CASSLAKGYEQYF. CDR3 nucleotides: TGTGCCAGCAGCTTAGCTAAGGGGTACGAGCAGTACTTC. The complete variable domain, with remaining parts taken from reference TRBV11-3 and TRBJ2-7, reads EAGVVQSPRYKIIEKKQPVAFWCNPISGHNTLYWYLQNLGQGPELLIRYENEEAVDDSQLPKDRFSAERLKGVDSTLKIQPAELGDSAVYLCASSLAKGYEQYFGPGTRLTVT.

This chain uses TRBV7-2 with TRBJ2-3; D remains ambiguous. CDR1 is SGHTA and CDR2 is FQGNSA in the germline V gene. The V gene lost 1 base and the J gene lost 2 bases, with 4 bases spanning the gap. This CDR3 is built from 13 residues. The CDR3, as DNA: TGTGCCAGCAGCTTAGGGTTCACAGATACGCAGTATTTT. Translating gives CASSLGFTDTQYF.

This chain uses TRBV7-2 with TRBJ2-7, with 7 bases that match TRBD1. V lost 1 base, J lost 3 bases, and 3 bases stayed unmatched. This CDR3 is 14 amino acids long. The germline gives CDR1 SGHTA, CDR2 FQGNSA. This CDR3 is CASSLERGRYEQYF. The CDR3 nucleotides read TGTGCCAGCAGCTTAGAAAGGGGGCGCTACGAGCAGTACTTC.